These 24 T cell receptor beta chains share one sample of origin, sequenced in a study of T cell changes during pregnancy in multiple sclerosis. Generated by immunoSEQ multiplex PCR, the TCRdb table keeps only in-frame clones and is missing some. This table has tens of thousands of clones, 70% to 90% appearing once. The specimen was CD4+ T cells from peripheral blood mononuclear cells, collected in the first trimester of pregnancy. These receptors came from a female donor in good health, enrolled as a control in a pregnancy study.

The chain carries TRBV19 and TRBJ2-1, with 10 nucleotides matching TRBD2. Germline assignment: CDR1 LNHDA and CDR2 SQIVND (reference sequence). V was clipped by 3 bases and J by 8 bases; unmatched bases: 7. The length of the CDR3 is 15 residues. This CDR3 is CASSMSGGELDEQFF. DNA for the CDR3: TGTGCCAGTAGTATGAGCGGGGGGGAGTTGGATGAGCAGTTCTTC. The entire variable domain, with the rest obtained from reference TRBV19 and TRBJ2-1, is as follows: DGGITQSPKYLFRKEGQNVTLSCEQNLNHDAMYWYRQDPGQGLRLIYYSQIVNDFQKGDIAEGYSVSREKKESFPLTVTSAQKNPTAFYLCASSMSGGELDEQFFGPGTRLTVL.

The J gene is TRBJ2-7, the V gene TRBV4-1; a weak D match, TRBD1 (5 bases). Germline lookup yields CDR1 MGHRA and CDR2 YSYEKL. The CDR3 is made up of 15 amino acids. V shed 1 base and J shed 3 bases, with 13 bases lying between them. The CDR3 here is CASSQGAGPFYEQYF. The CDR3 DNA reads TGCGCCAGCAGCCAAGGTGCAGGGCCGTTCTACGAGCAGTACTTC.

This clone was observed a handful of times. The genes are TRBV19 and TRBJ1-1, with D uncertain. The V end was cut by 6 bases, the J end by 0 bases, with 5 bases between. In germline, CDR1 is LNHDA, CDR2 SQIVND (reference sequence). CDR3 length: 12 residues. The CDR3 sequence is CASRGLNTEAFF. The DNA for the CDR3 is TGTGCCAGTAGGGGCCTGAACACTGAAGCTTTCTTT.

The chain recombines TRBV7-7 with TRBJ2-3; 9 bases are shared with TRBD2. V was clipped by 3 bases and J by 4 bases; unmatched bases: 2. The CDR3 spans 14 residues. Looked up from germline, CDR1 is SSHAT and CDR2 is FNYEAQ (reference sequence). Here the CDR3 DNA reads TGTGCCAGCAGCTTGGGACTAGCTTCAGATACGCAGTATTTT. Translating gives CASSLGLASDTQYF. The variable domain in full, with the rest retrieved from reference TRBV7-7 and TRBJ2-3, is GAGVSQSPRYKVTKRGQDVTLRCDPISSHATLYWYQQALGQGPEFLTYFNYEAQPDKSGLPSDRFSAERPEGSISTLTIQRTEQRDSAMYRCASSLGLASDTQYFGPGTRLTVL.

In its sample, this clone ranks as medium-sized. The J gene is TRBJ1-4, the V gene TRBV6-5; 8 nucleotides agree with TRBD1. Germline CDR1 reads MNHEY; CDR2 reads SVGAGI. This CDR3 region has 15 residues. With 3 bases clipped from V and 5 bases from J, the junction kept 5 bases outside the gene matches. The CDR3 reads CASSYTQGANEKLFF. The CDR3 DNA reads TGTGCCAGCAGTTATACGCAGGGGGCGAATGAAAAACTGTTTTTT.

This chain joins TRBV6-6 and TRBJ2-7; TRBD1 matches at 7 bases. The CDR3 consists of 14 residues. CDR1 is MNHNY, CDR2 SVGAGI, per germline (reference sequence). Trimming at V came to 4 bases and at J to 3 bases, leaving 6 bases not matched to a gene. The CDR3 region has the DNA TGTGCCAGCAGTTGGGGGACAGAGAACTACGAGCAGTACTTC. Translation: CASSWGTENYEQYF.

The V and J genes are TRBV5-1 and TRBJ2-1; TRBD2 matches at 7 bases. V gave up 3 bases and J gave up 2 bases; unmatched junction bases: 8. CDR1 is SGHRS, CDR2 YFSETQ, per germline. The CDR3 consists of 16 residues. The CDR3 protein is CASSSDRGRAYNEQFF. For the CDR3, the DNA is TGCGCCAGCAGCTCCGATCGAGGGAGGGCCTACAATGAGCAGTTCTTC.

This sequence joins TRBV4-1 and TRBJ1-2; 10 bases fit TRBD1. The germline gives CDR1 MGHRA, CDR2 YSYEKL. CDR3 length: 16 amino acids. V lost 5 bases and J lost 6; bases outside the gene matches: 12. The CDR3 sequence is CASSSGQGDFPDGYTF. DNA of the CDR3: TGCGCCAGCAGCTCCGGACAGGGGGACTTCCCTGATGGCTACACCTTC.

The CDR3 here is CASSGTPLAGGADTQYF. As DNA, the CDR3 is TGTGCCAGCAGTGGAACCCCTCTAGCGGGAGGTGCAGATACGCAGTATTTT. The V call is TRBV25-1, the J call TRBJ2-3; 11 positions match TRBD2. The CDR3 runs to 17 residues. Germline values: CDR1 MGHDK, CDR2 SYGVNS. V shed 4 bases and J 4 bases; nucleotides not matched to a gene: 10.

The rearrangement uses TRBV5-4 and TRBJ2-7; a weak D match, TRBD1 (6 bases). CDR1 SGHNT and CDR2 YYREEE come from the germline V gene (reference sequence). This CDR3 is 13 amino acids long. V lost 2 bases, J lost 7 bases, and 13 bases lay in between. The CDR3 DNA reads as TGTGCCAGCAGCTTTACCGACAGGCAGGAGCAGTACTTC. It codes for CASSFTDRQEQYF.

This rearrangement joins TRBV6-5 to TRBJ1-4; 8 bases are shared with TRBD1. V shed 9 bases, J shed 5 bases, and the junction held 5 bases outside the gene matches. The CDR3 has 13 residues. Germline CDR1 and CDR2: MNHEY and SVGAGI. In DNA form, the CDR3 reads TGTGCCAGAAACCGGACAGGGAATGAAAAACTGTTTTTT. As protein: CARNRTGNEKLFF.

This chain links TRBV7-2 with TRBJ1-1, with a weak D call TRBD1 (5 bases). V was shortened by 1 base and J by 6 bases, with 15 bases between the two germline ends. Per the germline V gene, CDR1 is SGHTA and CDR2 is FQGNSA. The length of the CDR3 is 15 residues. DNA for the CDR3: TGTGCCAGCAGCTTAGTGACCGGGGGGATTGCTGAAGCTTTCTTT. As protein: CASSLVTGGIAEAFF.

The CDR3 here is CASSLGSSGEKLFF. CDR3 DNA: TGTGCCAGCAGCTTGGGTTCTTCAGGCGAAAAACTGTTTTTT. The chain is built from TRBV5-8 and TRBJ1-4; D is unclear. The germline V and J ends were trimmed by 0 bases and 8 bases, with 11 bases remaining between them. There are 14 residues in the CDR3. Germline V CDR1 and CDR2: SGHTS, YDEGEE.

In the case of this clone: This CDR3 fails to terminate in the conserved phenylalanine or tryptophan, so it likely reflects a read error. The chain employs TRBV28 and TRBJ1-6; 8 bases line up with TRBD1. V shed 5 bases and J 9 bases; nucleotides not matched to a gene: 24. This CDR3 is built from 20 residues. In germline, CDR1 is MDHEN, CDR2 SYDVKM. The CDR3 nucleotides read TGTGCCAGCAGTCCAGTTTCCGCCGGGACAGGAAAGTGGAATTCTTCACCCCTCCACCTT. Encoded protein: CASSPVSAGTGKWNSSPLHL.

This chain joins TRBV19 and TRBJ2-1; 8 nucleotides agree with TRBD1. In germline, CDR1 is LNHDA, CDR2 SQIVND (reference sequence). Trimming at V came to 5 bases and at J to 5 bases, leaving 5 bases not matched to a gene. This CDR3 comprises 14 residues. CDR3: CASSPRQGNNEQFF. The CDR3 DNA follows: TGTGCCAGTAGTCCTCGACAGGGGAACAATGAGCAGTTCTTC. Looking up the rest from reference TRBV19 and TRBJ2-1 gives the full variable domain: DGGITQSPKYLFRKEGQNVTLSCEQNLNHDAMYWYRQDPGQGLRLIYYSQIVNDFQKGDIAEGYSVSREKKESFPLTVTSAQKNPTAFYLCASSPRQGNNEQFFGPGTRLTVL.

This clone came up once. This chain connects TRBV7-9 to TRBJ2-2, with D perhaps matching TRBD1 (5 bases). CDR1 and CDR2 from the germline V gene are SEHNR and FQNEAQ (reference sequence). With 11 bases removed from V and 4 bases from J, the gap between germline ends came to 14 bases. CDR3 size: 13 residues. CDR3 DNA: TGTGCCGCGGCAGGGAAGGGCACCGGGGAGCTGTTTTTT. As protein: CAAAGKGTGELFF.

V and J are TRBV2 and TRBJ1-4; 7 positions match TRBD1. The CDR3 extends over 13 amino acids. V trimming: 11 bases; J trimming: 8 bases; junction bases outside the gene matches: 11. The germline CDR1 and CDR2 sequences are SNHLY and FYNNEI. CDR3 bases: TGTGCCGGGGAGACAGGGAATAGGGAAAAACTGTTTTTT. Translating gives CAGETGNREKLFF.

The chain combines TRBV5-1 with TRBJ2-7; 7 bases map to TRBD2. The trim removed 0 bases at V and 1 base at J, leaving 4 bases unmatched. CDR1 SGHRS and CDR2 YFSETQ come from the germline V gene. CDR3 length: 15 amino acids. The CDR3 region has the DNA TGCGCCAGCAGCTTGGGGGCTAGCGGTTCCTACGAGCAGTACTTC. This translates into CASSLGASGSYEQYF.

The table lists this clone with a count of one. The rearrangement uses TRBV6-6 and TRBJ2-5; D may be TRBD2 (5 bases). From germline, CDR1 is MNHNY and CDR2 SVGAGI (reference sequence). The CDR3 loop spans 14 amino acids. Trimming took 2 bases from V and 2 from J, leaving 9 bases between them. CDR3 nucleotides: TGTGCCAGCAGTTACACGGCGGGTCAAGAGACCCAGTACTTC. Protein: CASSYTAGQETQYF.

In this sample, this clone turned up a few times. The gene calls are TRBV19 and TRBJ1-4, with D tentatively TRBD1 (5 bases). The CDR3 runs to 16 residues. Per the germline V gene, CDR1 is LNHDA and CDR2 is SQIVND (reference sequence). V shed 0 bases and J shed 7 bases, with 15 bases lying between them. The CDR3 DNA sequence: TGTGCCAGTAGTATAGACCCAGGGCCTCTTCCTGAAAAACTGTTTTTT. As protein: CASSIDPGPLPEKLFF.

This CDR3 is CASSRDSSSTDTQYF. CDR3 sequence (DNA): TGTGCCAGCAGCCGGGACAGCTCTAGCACAGATACGCAGTATTTT. The chain recombines TRBV7-2 with TRBJ2-3, with 7 bases lining up with TRBD1. J lost 0 bases, V lost 5 bases, and 5 bases had no gene match. This CDR3 contains 15 residues. Germline loops: CDR1 SGHTA, CDR2 FQGNSA.

The rearrangement links TRBV28 to TRBJ1-2; D might be TRBD1 (5 bases). Germline V gene lookup returns CDR1 MDHEN and CDR2 SYDVKM. This CDR3 spans 12 amino acids. V was shortened by 5 bases and J by 8 bases, with 12 bases between the two germline ends. The CDR3 loop is CASSPAGRGYTF. DNA for the CDR3: TGTGCCAGCAGTCCCGCGGGGCGAGGCTACACCTTC.

The chain links TRBV5-1 to TRBJ1-2; D gene ambiguous. V lost 2 bases, J lost 5 bases, and 13 bases lay in between. Germline lookup yields CDR1 SGHRS and CDR2 YFSETQ. The length of the CDR3 is 14 residues. The chain's CDR3 is CASSFGGKNYGYTF. The CDR3 bases are TGCGCCAGCAGCTTTGGAGGGAAGAATTATGGCTACACCTTC.

The chain is built from TRBV6-1 and TRBJ2-5, with D maybe TRBD2 (6 bases). This CDR3 region has 14 residues. Deletions cut 2 bases from V and 9 bases from J, with 16 bases between. Germline CDR1 MNHNS, CDR2 SASEGT. CDR3 in DNA: TGTGCCAGCAGTGAATCTCGGGGGTTATTGGCCCAGTACTTC. Protein sequence: CASSESRGLLAQYF.